This T cell receptor (beta chain) came from a study of a mutant IDH1 vaccine in newly diagnosed glioma (TCRdb year 2021). For context, the study as a whole: Eight vaccinations were administered to patients in weeks 1, 3, 5, 7, 11, 15, 19 and 23, corresponding to visits V03 through V10. In the chemotherapy-containing groups, vaccination started alongside temozolomide cycles, whereas in patients who had radiotherapy alone it started 4-6 weeks after radiotherapy. The approximately 29 treated patients were about 60% male and around 38% female, with a mean age of around 40 years. Before enrollment, most patients had been given radiochemotherapy with temozolomide as standard therapy, while the rest had received either radiotherapy alone or temozolomide alone. Peripheral blood was drawn at six visits: V03 (baseline), V05, V07, V10, V12 and V13. Longitudinal TCRB deep sequencing was done for 25 treated patients, wherever samples were available for exploratory analyses. Beyond this particular receptor, the publication reports: Availability determined which PBMC samples were chosen for TCRB deep sequencing. The authors stated that sample limitations prevented analyses of patient blood samples from being reproduced. Immune responses induced by the vaccine were seen in approximately 92% of patients across multiple MHC alleles. No apparent relationship was observed between pseudoprogression and alterations in the top peripheral T cell clonotypes detected by TCRB sequencing.

As regards this clone: Its antigen has not been determined. Base qualities are not recorded, but no much larger clone differs from it by a single base.

Library construction relied on the immunoSEQ multiplex PCR assay. Rearranged TCR beta chain sequences were amplified using the hsTCRB Kit according to the manufacturer's protocol. Sequencing of TCRB libraries was carried out on an Illumina MiSeq. The original methods were these. Demultiplexing, trimming and gene mapping were performed with the kit vendor's proprietary platform. TCRdb's version of the immuneACCESS table is confined to in-frame rearrangements and falls short of the full clone set. An unresolved V gene accounts for under half of the shortfall where checked; the remainder is of unknown origin. V, J and clone size are taken as reported in that table, and D and trimming were inferred from the DNA itself. Across this sample there are roughly 120,000 clones, with 80% seen only once. Jointly, the top ten make up under 5.5% of the sample. The germline V gene yields SGHRS for CDR1 and YFSETQ for CDR2. Counted from cysteine to phenylalanine, this CDR3 has 16 amino acids. Only the CDR3 DNA is retained, 48 bases long and in frame from the first base. Ends trimmed: V by 1 base, J by 0 bases; bases unmatched to a gene: 7.

Sample time point, as interpreted from the label and publication: week 11, during vaccination. Every vaccine dose consisted of 300 ug of a 20-mer mutant IDH1 peptide in Montanide, administered subcutaneously together with topical imiquimod. Donors had newly diagnosed WHO grade 3 or 4 IDH1-mutant astrocytomas with loss of nuclear ATRX. The samples were drawn from NOA16, a multicentre, single-arm, open-label phase I trial in Germany that tested a mutant IDH1 peptide vaccine in humans for the first time. Genomic DNA for TCRB sequencing was extracted from EDTA blood using the DNeasy Blood and Tissue Kit.

This material consisted of PBMCs, taken from a glioma patient whose treatment included an IDH1 peptide vaccine. The sequence was collected from a man aged 40-49 years with glioma. Rearrangement joined TRBV5-1 to TRBJ2-7, and 7 junctional nucleotides match TRBD2. The CDR3 has the sequence CASSLWVERDSYEQYF. The nucleotides read TGCGCCAGCAGCTTGTGGGTGGAGCGGGACTCCTACGAGCAGTACTTC.